A selection of T cell receptor beta chains follows, all from one sample in a study of cytomegalovirus exposure and HLA in healthy donors. Generated by immunoSEQ multiplex PCR, the TCRdb table keeps only in-frame clones and is missing some. The table includes 130,000 to 150,000 clones, about 80% detected once. Material for sequencing was PBMCs. The source of these receptors is a man aged 35-49 years in good health and CMV-seronegative. CDR3s include the opening cysteine and the closing phenylalanine or tryptophan. D genes are given only for firm matches. Not every row has a clone size; where given, it reads once, few, many or a size class.

size,J,V,D,CDR3,DNA
-,TRBJ1-1,TRBV6-1,-,CASSERHAGAALNTEAFF,TGTGCCAGCAGTGAAAGGCACGCGGGGGCCGCCCTGAACACTGAAGCTTTCTTT
-,TRBJ1-1,TRBV19,-,CASNPTGSPGDTEAFF,TGTGCCAGTAATCCTACGGGTAGTCCCGGTGACACTGAAGCTTTCTTT
-,TRBJ2-5,TRBV5-1,TRBD2,CASSWAVSSGGGETQYF,TGCGCCAGCAGCTGGGCCGTGTCTAGCGGGGGTGGAGAGACCCAGTACTTC
few,TRBJ2-3,TRBV27,TRBD2,CASSPRGSSGGALTDTQYF,TGTGCCAGCAGCCCTCGGGGGTCTAGCGGGGGGGCTCTCACAGATACGCAGTATTTT
once,TRBJ2-7,TRBV6-4,TRBD1,CASSDSGQGQYEQYF,TGTGCCAGCAGTGACTCCGGACAGGGACAGTACGAGCAGTACTTC
-,TRBJ2-3,TRBV5-1,-,CASSLDATPTDTQYF,TGCGCCAGCAGCTTGGACGCTACTCCCACAGATACGCAGTATTTT
-,TRBJ2-6,TRBV5-4,-,CASSSRISGANVLTF,TGTGCCAGCAGCTCCCGTATCTCTGGGGCCAACGTCCTGACTTTC
few,TRBJ2-4,TRBV6-6,TRBD1,CASSPGQGKNIQYF,TGTGCCAGCAGTCCGGGACAGGGAAAAAACATTCAGTACTTC
-,TRBJ1-1,TRBV19,TRBD1,CASGQGAIGEAFF,TGTGCCAGTGGACAGGGGGCGATTGGTGAAGCTTTCTTT
-,TRBJ2-2,TRBV29-1,TRBD2,CSVEVAGGNTGELFF,TGCAGCGTTGAAGTAGCGGGGGGGAACACCGGGGAGCTGTTTTTT
-,TRBJ1-1,TRBV21-1,-,CASSKSAGTPNTEAFF,TGTGCCAGCAGCAAAAGCGCCGGGACACCGAACACTGAAGCTTTCTTT
-,TRBJ2-1,TRBV7-2,TRBD2,CASKRMSGGLLNEQFF,TGTGCCAGCAAAAGGATGAGCGGGGGGTTACTCAATGAGCAGTTCTTC
-,TRBJ2-1,TRBV6-4,-,CASSEGTRAGEQFF,TGTGCCAGCAGTGAAGGAACGCGGGCCGGTGAGCAGTTCTTC
-,TRBJ2-1,TRBV27,TRBD2,CASKIGTSGANEQFF,TGTGCCAGCAAAATAGGGACTAGCGGGGCCAATGAGCAGTTCTTC
-,TRBJ1-2,TRBV5-6,-,CASSLRRSSNYGYTF,TGTGCCAGCAGCTTAAGGAGGTCTTCTAACTATGGCTACACCTTC
few,TRBJ1-4,TRBV6-6,-,CASSYTGPNEKLFF,TGTGCCAGCAGCTATACAGGGCCTAATGAAAAACTGTTTTTT
-,TRBJ1-4,TRBV6-6,TRBD1,CASSLTGAVNEKLFF,TGTGCCAGCAGTCTAACAGGGGCTGTAAATGAAAAACTGTTTTTT
-,TRBJ2-5,TRBV2,-,CASKGNQETQYF,TGTGCCAGCAAGGGGAACCAAGAGACCCAGTACTTC
-,TRBJ2-5,TRBV11-3,TRBD1,CASSRTGVQETQYF,TGTGCCAGCTCCCGGACAGGGGTTCAAGAGACCCAGTACTTC
-,TRBJ2-1,TRBV11-3,TRBD1,CASSLVRQGVDEQFF,TGTGCCAGCAGCTTAGTGCGTCAGGGGGTCGATGAGCAGTTCTTC
-,TRBJ2-1,TRBV6-1,TRBD2,CATSNAAGGNNEQFF,TGTGCCACCTCAAACGCAGCGGGGGGCAACAATGAGCAGTTCTTC
-,TRBJ2-3,TRBV7-7,TRBD2,CASSPQSSGGGGTQYF,TGTGCTAGCAGCCCACAGTCTAGCGGGGGGGGAGGCACGCAGTATTTT
few,TRBJ2-7,TRBV7-9,-,CASSDLPGHAYEQYF,TGTGCCAGCAGCGATCTACCGGGACACGCTTACGAGCAGTACTTC
-,TRBJ1-1,TRBV30,-,CACGAFTEAFF,TGTGCCTGTGGGGCGTTCACTGAAGCTTTCTTT
-,TRBJ2-7,TRBV5-1,-,CASSLASGPYEQYF,TGCGCCAGCAGCTTGGCCTCAGGGCCCTACGAGCAGTACTTC
-,TRBJ1-5,TRBV30,-,CAWSGTAGEIGNQPQHF,TGTGCCTGGAGTGGGACAGCGGGAGAAATCGGCAATCAGCCCCAGCATTTT
few,TRBJ2-7,TRBV4-1,-,CASSQRGQGYEQYF,TGCGCCAGCAGCCAGCGGGGGCAGGGCTACGAGCAGTACTTC
-,TRBJ2-1,TRBV5-1,TRBD2,CASSSSGGAGYNEQFF,TGCGCCAGCAGCTCTAGCGGGGGGGCTGGCTACAATGAGCAGTTCTTC
-,TRBJ2-6,TRBV19,-,CASSARGSGANVLTF,TGTGCCAGTAGTGCAAGGGGCTCTGGGGCCAACGTCCTGACTTTC
-,TRBJ2-7,TRBV9,-,CASSVGPKDYFEQYF,TGTGCCAGCAGCGTAGGTCCGAAGGACTACTTTGAGCAGTACTTC
-,TRBJ2-7,TRBV6-1,-,CASRAGTGALAGVGF,TGTGCCAGCAGAGCCGGGACAGGGGCCCTAGCGGGGGTAGGTTTC
once,TRBJ1-2,TRBV4-3,TRBD1,CASSQDWDSGFYGYTF,TGCGCCAGCAGCCAAGACTGGGACAGCGGATTCTATGGCTACACCTTC
-,TRBJ1-1,TRBV15,TRBD1,CATSRGQPMNTEAFF,TGTGCCACCAGCAGGGGACAGCCCATGAACACTGAAGCTTTCTTT
-,TRBJ2-7,TRBV28,-,CASSSQGGTYEQYF,TGTGCCAGCAGTAGCCAGGGTGGAACCTACGAGCAGTACTTC
-,TRBJ2-5,TRBV19,-,CASSIGRVGETQYF,TGTGCCAGTAGTATCGGCAGGGTTGGGGAGACCCAGTACTTC
once,TRBJ1-2,TRBV4-3,-,CASSQGSSVYGYTF,TGCGCCAGCAGCCAAGGGTCCAGTGTCTATGGCTACACCTTC
-,TRBJ1-2,TRBV6-5,-,CASSYDRLYGYTF,TGTGCCAGCAGTTACGACAGGTTATATGGCTACACCTTC
-,TRBJ2-3,TRBV5-1,TRBD2,CASSLARKRDYSDTQYF,TGCGCCAGCAGCTTGGCCAGGAAGAGGGACTATTCAGATACGCAGTATTTT
-,TRBJ2-4,TRBV9,-,CASSVGDSNIQYF,TGTGCCAGCAGCGTAGGTGACAGTAACATTCAGTACTTC
once,TRBJ2-6,TRBV5-1,-,CASSLTGAGANVLTF,TGCGCCAGCAGCTTGACGGGTGCTGGGGCCAACGTCCTGACTTTC
-,TRBJ2-5,TRBV5-4,-,CASSTKQRETQYF,TGTGCCAGCAGCACAAAACAGAGAGAGACCCAGTACTTC
-,TRBJ1-4,TRBV6-1,-,CASRREQPNEKLFF,TGTGCCAGCAGGAGGGAACAGCCTAATGAAAAACTGTTTTTT
-,TRBJ2-1,TRBV9,-,CASSVGNRVQYEQFF,TGTGCCAGCAGCGTAGGGAACAGGGTTCAATATGAGCAGTTCTTC
-,TRBJ2-2,TRBV5-4,TRBD1,CASSLRTGVNTGELFF,TGTGCCAGCAGCCTCCGGACAGGGGTGAACACCGGGGAGCTGTTTTTT
-,TRBJ2-7,TRBV5-6,TRBD1,CASSLRDSYEQYF,TGTGCCAGCAGCTTAAGGGACAGCTACGAGCAGTACTTC
-,TRBJ1-1,TRBV7-8,-,CASSLARSDTSPAFF,TGTGCCAGCAGCTTAGCTCGATCGGACACCTCGCCAGCTTTCTTT
once,TRBJ1-6,TRBV25-1,-,CASSGQSNSPLHF,TGTGCCAGCAGTGGACAGAGCAATTCCCCCCTCCACTTT
-,TRBJ2-1,TRBV4-1,TRBD1,CASSQDWDRPSYNEQFF,TGCGCCAGCAGCCAAGATTGGGACAGACCCTCCTACAATGAGCAGTTCTTC
-,TRBJ1-5,TRBV7-9,-,CASSSTSENQPQHF,TGTGCCAGCAGCTCGACATCGGAAAATCAGCCCCAGCATTTT
once,TRBJ2-7,TRBV7-3,-,CASSLMPGGYEQYF,TGTGCCAGCAGCTTAATGCCAGGAGGGTACGAGCAGTACTTC
once,TRBJ2-1,TRBV9,TRBD1,CASSKRTGTGGYEQFF,TGTGCCAGCAGCAAAAGAACCGGGACAGGGGGCTATGAGCAGTTCTTC
-,TRBJ2-6,TRBV5-1,-,CASSLQGSSGANVLTF,TGCGCCAGCAGCTTGCAGGGAAGCTCTGGGGCCAACGTCCTGACTTTC
-,TRBJ2-5,TRBV5-1,TRBD2,CASSPTGDYLFQETQYF,TGCGCCAGCAGCCCTACGGGGGACTACCTCTTCCAAGAGACCCAGTACTTC